The following is a TCR beta chain sequence with its context. Its specificity is unknown. Investigators reverse transcribed all isolated RNA, so they sequenced expressed TCRB transcripts. Assay: immunoSEQ multiplex PCR; the TCRdb copy retains only in-frame clones and omits some. The profile shows a few hundred thousand clones, 12% to 15% of them singletons. This specimen comes from a study of beta chain features in type 1 diabetes. Points from the study as a whole: Significant though moderate, a shortening of TCRB CDR3s appeared in all four CD4+ subsets of Type 1 diabetes patients. Within the patient group, naive, central memory and Treg TCRB repertoires appeared more similar to each other than within healthy donors.

This CDR3 has 12 amino acids. Germline CDR1 SQVTM, CDR2 ANQGSEA. The V gene lost 4 bases and the J gene lost 0 bases, with 5 bases spanning the gap. V and J are TRBV29-1 and TRBJ2-3, with no clear D. Sequenced material: central memory CD4+ T cells from blood. This TCR was sampled from a man aged 25 to 45 in good health. The CDR3 DNA follows: TGCAGCGTTGGTTGGAGCACAGATACGCAGTATTTT. Amino acid sequence: CSVGWSTDTQYF.